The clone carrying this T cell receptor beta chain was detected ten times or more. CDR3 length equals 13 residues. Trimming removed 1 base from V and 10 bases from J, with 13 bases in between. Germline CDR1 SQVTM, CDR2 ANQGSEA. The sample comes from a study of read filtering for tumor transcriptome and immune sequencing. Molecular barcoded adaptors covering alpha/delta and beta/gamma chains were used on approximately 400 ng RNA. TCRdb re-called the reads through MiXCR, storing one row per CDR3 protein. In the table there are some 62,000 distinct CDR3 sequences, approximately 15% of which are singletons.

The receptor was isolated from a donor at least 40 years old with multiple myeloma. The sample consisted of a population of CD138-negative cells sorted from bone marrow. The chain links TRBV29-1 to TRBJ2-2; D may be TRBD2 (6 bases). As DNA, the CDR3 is TGCAGCGTTGAAGGTTTGGGGCGGGAGGAGCTGTTTTTT. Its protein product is CSVEGLGREELFF.